This T cell receptor beta chain stems from a study of blood T cell repertoires in COVID-19. Profiled with immunoSEQ multiplex PCR; TCRdb holds only in-frame clones, not every one. The sample has approximately 180,000 clones, around nine tenths seen once. This CDR3 is built from 18 residues. Germline loops: CDR1 SGHRS, CDR2 YFSETQ. V was pared by 4 bases and J by 3 bases, with 13 bases of the junction left unmatched. The receptor comes from a man between 60 and 75 years old with active or convalescent COVID-19. J is TRBJ2-6 and V is TRBV5-1; TRBD1 aligns across 7 bases. Sequences were obtained from peripheral blood. CDR3 bases: TGCGCCAGCAGCCGCGGACCAGCGACAGGGCGTGGGGCCAACGTCCTGACTTTC. Protein: CASSRGPATGRGANVLTF.